A single sample gave rise to the 9 T cell receptor beta chains below, sequenced in a study of OX40 agonist ivuxolimab in advanced cancers. TCRdb's copy holds only in-frame clones and misses some; the assay was immunoSEQ multiplex PCR. Of 50,000 to 70,000 clones in the sample, 80% to 90% are singletons; the top ten hold roughly 1.1%. This material consisted of CD4+ or CD8+ T cells sorted from blood, taken in a trial of the OX40 agonist ivuxolimab. These receptors all come from an adult with an advanced solid tumor such as melanoma, head and neck, liver or kidney cancer.

This clone was observed a single time. The V gene is TRBV7-9, the J gene TRBJ2-1; perhaps TRBD1 as D (5 bases). V gave up 5 bases and J gave up 0 bases, with 11 bases separating them. CDR1 and CDR2 (germline): SEHNR, FQNEAQ (reference sequence). The CDR3 extends over 15 amino acids. The CDR3 DNA reads as TGTGCCAGCAGCCAGGGTAGCAGCTCCTACAATGAGCAGTTCTTC. Translating gives CASSQGSSSYNEQFF.

The chain has TRBV7-2 and TRBJ2-7; 9 bases are a match to TRBD2. V shed 2 bases, J shed 0 bases, and the junction held 5 bases outside the gene matches. Germline V gene data show CDR1 as SGHTA and CDR2 as FQGNSA. This CDR3 is built from 16 residues. The CDR3 is CASSLQAGGPSYEQYF. The CDR3 bases are TGTGCCAGCAGCTTACAAGCGGGAGGACCCTCCTACGAGCAGTACTTC.

The rearrangement links TRBV4-1 to TRBJ1-2, with TRBD1 as a possible D gene (6 bases). This CDR3 has 14 amino acids. Trimming took off 4 bases at V and 4 bases at J, with 13 bases between the two ends. Germline-derived CDR1 and CDR2 are MGHRA and YSYEKL. The CDR3 here is CASSPYDRSYGYTF. CDR3 coding DNA: TGCGCCAGCAGCCCCTATGACAGGTCCTATGGCTACACCTTC.

The gene calls are TRBV25-1 and TRBJ1-4; 7 bases line up with TRBD1. Germline trimming cut 0 bases from V and 8 bases from J; bases unmatched to any gene: 9. CDR3 length equals 16 residues. CDR1 and CDR2 (germline): MGHDK, SYGVNS. The CDR3 reads CASSEYQDRRAEKLFF. The CDR3 region has the DNA TGTGCCAGCAGTGAATATCAGGACAGGAGAGCAGAAAAACTGTTTTTT.

V gene TRBV19 combines with J gene TRBJ2-7; 11 bases line up with TRBD2. The germline V gene encodes CDR1 LNHDA and CDR2 SQIVND (reference sequence). Losses at the gene ends were 5 bases for V and 3 bases for J; bases not matched to a gene: 9. The CDR3 loop spans 16 amino acids. Here the CDR3 reads CASSQGLAGTLYEQYF. The CDR3 nucleotides read TGTGCCAGTAGTCAAGGACTAGCGGGTACACTCTACGAGCAGTACTTC.

V is TRBV6-5 and J is TRBJ2-7; no clear D. The CDR3 is made up of 15 amino acids. The V gene lost 0 bases and the J gene lost 0 bases, with 9 bases spanning the gap. The germline V gene encodes CDR1 MNHEY and CDR2 SVGAGI. CDR3 nucleotides: TGTGCCAGCAGTTACTCGATGTCGGACTCCTACGAGCAGTACTTC. Translated: CASSYSMSDSYEQYF.

This clone was counted a single time. V usage is TRBV19 and J usage is TRBJ2-3, with TRBD2 matching over 13 bases. This CDR3 has 16 residues. V was clipped by 6 bases and J by 6 bases; unmatched bases: 9. CDR1 and CDR2 (germline): LNHDA, SQIVND (reference sequence). CDR3 in amino acids: CASREGLAGYMDTQYF. CDR3 nucleotide sequence: TGTGCCAGTAGGGAGGGACTAGCGGGATACATGGATACGCAGTATTTT. Filled out from reference TRBV19 and TRBJ2-3, the complete variable domain reads DGGITQSPKYLFRKEGQNVTLSCEQNLNHDAMYWYRQDPGQGLRLIYYSQIVNDFQKGDIAEGYSVSREKKESFPLTVTSAQKNPTAFYLCASREGLAGYMDTQYFGPGTRLTVL.

Ten or more counts support this clone. V is TRBV19 and J is TRBJ2-7, with 11 bases that match TRBD1. The CDR3 length is 14 residues. Germline V gene lookup returns CDR1 LNHDA and CDR2 SQIVND (reference sequence). Trimming at V came to 5 bases and at J to 7 bases, leaving 7 bases not matched to a gene. CDR3 amino acids: CASSVGQGAQEQYF. The CDR3, as DNA: TGTGCCAGTAGTGTCGGACAGGGGGCTCAGGAGCAGTACTTC.

This sequence joins TRBV5-6 and TRBJ2-2; 7 bases match TRBD2. This CDR3 has 16 residues. CDR1 is SGHDT, CDR2 YYEEEE, per germline. V was pared by 0 bases and J by 3 bases, with 5 bases of the junction left unmatched. As DNA, the CDR3 is TGTGCCAGCAGCTTGGGGTCTAGCGGATACACCGGGGAGCTGTTTTTT. Amino acids: CASSLGSSGYTGELFF.